The 8 T cell receptor beta chains presented below share a single source sample, sequenced in a study of blood T cell repertoires in COVID-19. Assay used: immunoSEQ multiplex PCR; TCRdb lists only in-frame clones, some missing. The table includes some 390,000 clones, around 87% detected once. Material for sequencing was peripheral blood. These receptors came from a woman aged 60-75 years with COVID-19, enrolled during active disease.

About this clone: This sample also contains other DNA sequences that code for the same CDR3. J is TRBJ2-5 and V is TRBV27, with 7 nucleotides matching TRBD1. Germline loops: CDR1 MNHEY, CDR2 SMNVEV (reference sequence). V shed 5 bases, J shed 5 bases, and the junction held 8 bases outside the gene matches. The CDR3 sequence is 14 residues long. CDR3: CASSPWDRQETQYF. The CDR3 nucleotides read TGTGCCAGCAGTCCCTGGGACAGACAGGAGACCCAGTACTTC.

The chain joins TRBV7-8 to TRBJ1-5; 12 bases line up with TRBD1. CDR3 length: 16 amino acids. The trim removed 5 bases at V and 5 bases at J, leaving 7 bases unmatched. Germline CDR1 and CDR2: SGHVS and FQNEAQ. CDR3 nucleotide sequence: TGTGCCAGCAGCCCGTGGGGACAGGGGGCATATCAGCCCCAGCATTTT. Protein: CASSPWGQGAYQPQHF.

The chain employs TRBV7-3 and TRBJ2-1; no clear D gene. Trimming took off 1 base at V and 5 bases at J, with 6 bases between the two ends. The germline CDR1 and CDR2 sequences are SGHTA and FQGTGA. The CDR3 is made up of 13 amino acids. Written as DNA, the CDR3 is TGTGCCAGCAGCTTAAGCCAGAACAATGAGCAGTTCTTC. This sequence encodes CASSLSQNNEQFF.

The chain uses TRBV27 and TRBJ2-1; the match to TRBD2 covers 8 bases. The ends lost 4 bases at V and 7 bases at J; junction bases unmatched: 18. The CDR3 runs to 18 residues. Germline CDR1 reads MNHEY; CDR2 reads SMNVEV (reference sequence). CDR3: CASSSPIGAGVSSNEQFF. CDR3 in DNA: TGTGCCAGCAGTTCCCCGATCGGAGCGGGGGTATCTAGTAATGAGCAGTTCTTC.

The rearrangement uses TRBV7-3 and TRBJ2-5; D gene unclear. The CDR3 contains 15 residues. V lost 1 base, J lost 5 bases, and 14 bases lay in between. The V gene's germline CDR1 is SGHTA and CDR2 FQGTGA. The CDR3 reads CASSLSSSSTETQYF. In DNA, the CDR3 is TGTGCCAGCAGCTTAAGTTCATCGAGCACTGAGACCCAGTACTTC.

The chain joins TRBV5-1 to TRBJ1-1; the D is unclear. The CDR3 covers 15 residues. Germline values: CDR1 SGHRS, CDR2 YFSETQ. V dropped 0 bases and J dropped 1 base, with 10 bases sitting between them. CDR3 loop: CASSLVPGQNTEAFF. The CDR3, as DNA: TGCGCCAGCAGCTTGGTACCGGGTCAGAACACTGAAGCTTTCTTT.

This chain links TRBV9 with TRBJ1-1; 7 nucleotides agree with TRBD1. J lost 1 base, V lost 3 bases, and 6 bases had no gene match. Germline CDR1 reads SGDLS; CDR2 reads YYNGEE. CDR3 size: 15 residues. The CDR3 DNA is TGTGCCAGCAGCGCGTACCGGGACAGGAACACTGAAGCTTTCTTT. Its protein is CASSAYRDRNTEAFF.

This chain links TRBV10-3 with TRBJ1-6; 7 nucleotides align to TRBD1. Germline lookup yields CDR1 ENHRY and CDR2 SYGVKD. Trimming cost V 5 bases and J 9 bases; bases outside gene matches: 7. The CDR3 spans 14 residues. The CDR3 bases are TGTGCCATCAGTTCGACAGGGTCCTCTTCACCCCTCCACTTT. It translates to CAISSTGSSSPLHF.